These T cell receptor beta chains were read from a single sample in a study of T cell changes during pregnancy in multiple sclerosis. Assay: immunoSEQ multiplex PCR; the TCRdb copy retains only in-frame clones and omits some. The sample has tens of thousands of clones, 93% seen once. Here the sequenced sample was peripheral blood, taken after pregnancy. The receptor set was obtained from a female donor with multiple sclerosis, enrolled in a pregnancy study. Each CDR3 is given with its conserved first and last residue. Fields, in order: J gene, clone size, V gene, D gene, CDR3 DNA, CDR3 protein. The D gene is left open where the match is weak. Some rows have no size entry. The others give once, few or many, or a class for an expanded clone.

j_gene: TRBJ2-1; abundance: NA; v_gene: TRBV29-1; d_gene: NA; CDR3nt: TGCAGCGTTGCCCTCGTGGAGCGGAGCTCCTACAATGAGCAGTTCTTC; CDR3aa: CSVALVERSSYNEQFF
j_gene: TRBJ2-7; abundance: NA; v_gene: TRBV7-3; d_gene: NA; CDR3nt: TGTGCCAGCAGCAAAGGTCCAGGCTCCTACGAGCAGTACTTC; CDR3aa: CASSKGPGSYEQYF
j_gene: TRBJ1-1; abundance: NA; v_gene: TRBV11-1; d_gene: NA; CDR3nt: TGTGCCAGCAGCCCGCTCGGCGGTGAAGCTTTCTTT; CDR3aa: CASSPLGGEAFF
j_gene: TRBJ2-7; abundance: NA; v_gene: TRBV5-1; d_gene: TRBD1; CDR3nt: TGCGCCAGCAGCTTTTCCGGGACAGGGGGGTCGGGGCCCTACGAGCAGTACTTC; CDR3aa: CASSFSGTGGSGPYEQYF
j_gene: TRBJ2-1; abundance: NA; v_gene: TRBV4-3; d_gene: NA; CDR3nt: TGCGCCAGCAGCCTAGCAGCGGGACAACACAATGAGCAGTTCTTC; CDR3aa: CASSLAAGQHNEQFF
j_gene: TRBJ2-2; abundance: NA; v_gene: TRBV18; d_gene: NA; CDR3nt: TGTGCCAGCTTTAAAGGGACACTGAACACCGGGGAGCTGTTTTTT; CDR3aa: CASFKGTLNTGELFF
j_gene: TRBJ2-1; abundance: NA; v_gene: TRBV6-5; d_gene: NA; CDR3nt: TGTGCCAGCAGCCAACCGGGAGCAGGGAACAATGAGCAGTTCTTC; CDR3aa: CASSQPGAGNNEQFF
j_gene: TRBJ2-7; abundance: NA; v_gene: TRBV5-5; d_gene: TRBD1; CDR3nt: TGTGCCAGCTTCCGGGACAGACCCTACGAGCAGTACTTC; CDR3aa: CASFRDRPYEQYF
j_gene: TRBJ1-2; abundance: NA; v_gene: TRBV7-9; d_gene: NA; CDR3nt: TGTGCCAGCAGCTTAGACCTAACTGCGTTGCATGGCTACACCTTC; CDR3aa: CASSLDLTALHGYTF
j_gene: TRBJ2-7; abundance: NA; v_gene: TRBV7-2; d_gene: NA; CDR3nt: TGTGCCAGCAGCCCAGGGGCGGGACTAAGCGACGAGCAGTACTTC; CDR3aa: CASSPGAGLSDEQYF
j_gene: TRBJ2-5; abundance: NA; v_gene: TRBV7-2; d_gene: TRBD2; CDR3nt: TGTGCCAGCAGTAGAAACCTAGCGGGACCGGAGACCCAGTACTTC; CDR3aa: CASSRNLAGPETQYF
j_gene: TRBJ1-2; abundance: NA; v_gene: TRBV7-9; d_gene: NA; CDR3nt: TGTGCCAGCAGCCCATCAGGTGGCAGGGGAGGCTACACCTTC; CDR3aa: CASSPSGGRGGYTF
j_gene: TRBJ1-5; abundance: NA; v_gene: TRBV28; d_gene: TRBD1; CDR3nt: TGTGCCAGCAGTCCCGGACAGGGAATCGTCCAGCCCCAGCATTTT; CDR3aa: CASSPGQGIVQPQHF
j_gene: TRBJ2-5; abundance: once; v_gene: TRBV13; d_gene: NA; CDR3nt: TGTGCCAGCAGCAGCCGGGACAAGCAAAAAGAGACCCAGTACTTC; CDR3aa: CASSSRDKQKETQYF
j_gene: TRBJ2-7; abundance: NA; v_gene: TRBV7-8; d_gene: NA; CDR3nt: TGTGCCAGCAGCCCATGGGCCTCCTACGAGCAGTACTTC; CDR3aa: CASSPWASYEQYF
j_gene: TRBJ2-3; abundance: NA; v_gene: TRBV7-7; d_gene: NA; CDR3nt: TGTGCTAGCAGCTTACGGCAGGACACAGATACGCAGTATTTT; CDR3aa: CASSLRQDTDTQYF
j_gene: TRBJ2-3; abundance: NA; v_gene: TRBV19; d_gene: NA; CDR3nt: TGTGCCAGTACTCACGGGGTGCGCACAGATACGCAGTATTTT; CDR3aa: CASTHGVRTDTQYF
j_gene: TRBJ2-1; abundance: NA; v_gene: TRBV29-1; d_gene: TRBD1; CDR3nt: TGCAGCGTTGAAGGGCAGGGGGCGCAAAATGAGCAGTTCTTC; CDR3aa: CSVEGQGAQNEQFF
j_gene: TRBJ1-2; abundance: NA; v_gene: TRBV28; d_gene: NA; CDR3nt: TGTGCCAGCAGTTTATCAGGGGTGGGAAGGGGTGGCTACACCTTC; CDR3aa: CASSLSGVGRGGYTF
j_gene: TRBJ2-7; abundance: NA; v_gene: TRBV7-9; d_gene: TRBD1; CDR3nt: TGTGCCAGCAGCACCCGGGACAGGGAATACGAGCAGTACTTC; CDR3aa: CASSTRDREYEQYF
j_gene: TRBJ2-1; abundance: NA; v_gene: TRBV7-3; d_gene: TRBD2; CDR3nt: TGTGCCAGCAGCACCGACAGCGGGACCTACAATGAGCAGTTCTTC; CDR3aa: CASSTDSGTYNEQFF
j_gene: TRBJ1-5; abundance: NA; v_gene: TRBV19; d_gene: NA; CDR3nt: TGTGCCAGTAAAGACGGGTGGGCCCAGCATTTT; CDR3aa: CASKDGWAQHF
j_gene: TRBJ1-2; abundance: NA; v_gene: TRBV20-1; d_gene: TRBD1; CDR3nt: TGCAGTGCAGGGGGCGATGGCTACACCTTC; CDR3aa: CSAGGDGYTF
j_gene: TRBJ2-3; abundance: NA; v_gene: TRBV11-1; d_gene: NA; CDR3nt: TGTGCCAGCAGCCCCCAGACAGATACGCAGTATTTT; CDR3aa: CASSPQTDTQYF
j_gene: TRBJ2-1; abundance: NA; v_gene: TRBV4-2; d_gene: NA; CDR3nt: TGTGCCAGCAGCCAAGTGGGGACACTCGACAATGAGCAGTTCTTC; CDR3aa: CASSQVGTLDNEQFF
j_gene: TRBJ1-2; abundance: NA; v_gene: TRBV29-1; d_gene: NA; CDR3nt: TGCAGCGTCGGGGACTGGCCCACCTATGGCTACACCTTC; CDR3aa: CSVGDWPTYGYTF